This T cell receptor beta chain was sequenced for a study of T cell repertoires in cytomegalovirus infection (dated by TCRdb to the late 2010s). In terms of the full investigation: Recently identified HLA-C-restricted CMV epitopes, whose presentation resists viral immunomodulation, were targeted by peptide stimulations together with well-studied HLA-B-restricted epitopes. Donor HLA type was relevant to the analysis, because carriage of CMV infection together with the matching HLA type was indicated by public TCR beta signatures.

This clonotype was seen repeatedly, ten times or more. Its specific antigen is unknown. No much larger clone is present one base from it, and per-base qualities are unavailable. Here is what the overall study found, with its caveats: In both this cohort and an independent cohort of 352 donors, the cumulative frequency of public TCR beta family members distinguished carriers of CMV infection plus the relevant HLA type. The ex vivo response was dominated by HLA-C-restricted CMV-specific TCR beta clonotypes, and the single most frequent clonotype in two of eight donors was supplied by these HLA-C-restricted clonotypes.

The sample's treatment or condition label, decoded: in vitro stimulation with specific CMV peptide epitopes to enrich CMV-specific T cells. The germline V gene specifies SGHDT as CDR1 and YYEEEE as CDR2. V sheds 7 bases and J sheds 6 bases, leaving 19 bases between their ends. Including cysteine and phenylalanine, the CDR3 has 14 amino acids. This entry keeps only the CDR3 DNA: 42 bases, framed from base 1. The instrument was an Illumina HiSeq 1500. The raw public data were reprocessed by TCRdb itself: fastp quality trimming at Q25, MiXCR clonotype calling, in-frame beta chains only. Each entry is one CDR3 protein sequence, shown with its most common DNA and genes. Counted in this sample were 150,000 or so distinct CDR3 sequences; less than 25% of them appeared once. The ten largest make up 25% of the sample.

This TCR was recovered from a human donor in good health (CMV status not recorded). Some clones in this sample may be carry-over from other donors' samples. The chain was built from TRBV5-6 and TRBJ2-5, with a tentative D gene TRBD1 over 6 matching bases. The sample here was CD8+ T cells from cultured PBMCs, taken from culture after CMV antigen stimulation. The nucleotide sequence reads TGTGCCAGCGATTTTGGGGGCAGGGGTAAGACCCAGTACTTC. This encodes CASDFGGRGKTQYF.